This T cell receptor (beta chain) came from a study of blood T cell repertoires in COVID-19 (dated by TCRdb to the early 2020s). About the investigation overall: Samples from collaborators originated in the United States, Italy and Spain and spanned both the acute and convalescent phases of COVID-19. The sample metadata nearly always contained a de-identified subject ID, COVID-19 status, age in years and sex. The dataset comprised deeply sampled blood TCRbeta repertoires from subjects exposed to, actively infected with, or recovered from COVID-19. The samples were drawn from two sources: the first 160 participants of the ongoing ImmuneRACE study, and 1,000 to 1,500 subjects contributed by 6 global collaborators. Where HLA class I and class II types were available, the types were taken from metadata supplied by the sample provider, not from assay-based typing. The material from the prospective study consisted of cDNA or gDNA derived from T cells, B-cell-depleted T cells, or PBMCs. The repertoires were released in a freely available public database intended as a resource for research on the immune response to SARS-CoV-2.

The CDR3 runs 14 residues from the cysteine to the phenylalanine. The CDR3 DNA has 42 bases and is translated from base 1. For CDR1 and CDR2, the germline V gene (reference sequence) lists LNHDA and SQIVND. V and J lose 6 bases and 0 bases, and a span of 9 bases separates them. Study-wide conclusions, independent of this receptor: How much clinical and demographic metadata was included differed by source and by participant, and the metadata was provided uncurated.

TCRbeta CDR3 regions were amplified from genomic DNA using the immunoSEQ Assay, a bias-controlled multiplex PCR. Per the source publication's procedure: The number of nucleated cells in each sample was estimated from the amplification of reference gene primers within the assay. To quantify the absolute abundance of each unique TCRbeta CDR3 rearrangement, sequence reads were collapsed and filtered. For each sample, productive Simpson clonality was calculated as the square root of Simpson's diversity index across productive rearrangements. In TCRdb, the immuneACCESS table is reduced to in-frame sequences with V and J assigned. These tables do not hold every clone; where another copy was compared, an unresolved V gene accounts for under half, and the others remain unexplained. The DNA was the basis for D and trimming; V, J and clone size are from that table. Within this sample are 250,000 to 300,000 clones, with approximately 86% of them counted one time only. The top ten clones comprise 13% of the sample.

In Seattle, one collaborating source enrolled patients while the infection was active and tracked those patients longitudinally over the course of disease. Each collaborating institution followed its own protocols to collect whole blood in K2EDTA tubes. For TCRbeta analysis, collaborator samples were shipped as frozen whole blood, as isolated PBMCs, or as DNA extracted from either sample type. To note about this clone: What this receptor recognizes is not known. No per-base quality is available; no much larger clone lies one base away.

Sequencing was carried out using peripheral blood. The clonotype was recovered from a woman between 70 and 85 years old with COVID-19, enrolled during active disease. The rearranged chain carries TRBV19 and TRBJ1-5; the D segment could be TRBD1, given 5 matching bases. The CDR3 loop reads CASRVDSSNQPQHF. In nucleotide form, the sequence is TGTGCCAGTAGAGTAGACAGTAGCAATCAGCCCCAGCATTTT.